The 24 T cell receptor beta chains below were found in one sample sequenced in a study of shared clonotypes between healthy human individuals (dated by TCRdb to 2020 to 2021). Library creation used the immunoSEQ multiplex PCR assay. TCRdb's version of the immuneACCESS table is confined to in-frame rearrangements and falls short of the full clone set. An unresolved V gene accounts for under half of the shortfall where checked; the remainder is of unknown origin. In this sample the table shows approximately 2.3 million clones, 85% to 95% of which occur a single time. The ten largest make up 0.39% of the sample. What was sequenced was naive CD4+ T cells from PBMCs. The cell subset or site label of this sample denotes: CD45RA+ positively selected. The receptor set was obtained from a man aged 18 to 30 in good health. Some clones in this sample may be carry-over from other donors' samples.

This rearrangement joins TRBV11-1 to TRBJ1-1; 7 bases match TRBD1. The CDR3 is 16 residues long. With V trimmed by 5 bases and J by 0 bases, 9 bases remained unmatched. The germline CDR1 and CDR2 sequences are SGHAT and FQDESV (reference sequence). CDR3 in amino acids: CASSRRTGALNTEAFF. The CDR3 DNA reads TGTGCCAGCAGCCGCCGCACAGGGGCCCTGAACACTGAAGCTTTCTTT. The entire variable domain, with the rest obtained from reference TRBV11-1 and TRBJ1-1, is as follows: EAEVAQSPRYKITEKSQAVAFWCDPISGHATLYWYRQILGQGPELLVQFQDESVVDDSQLPKDRFSAERLKGVDSTLKIQPAELGDSAMYLCASSRRTGALNTEAFFGQGTRLTVV.

CDR3 in amino acids: CASSQGVGRQGGLGETQYF. CDR3 coding DNA: TGTGCCAGCAGCCAAGGGGTTGGCCGACAGGGGGGACTTGGAGAGACCCAGTACTTC. V usage is TRBV14 and J usage is TRBJ2-5, with TRBD1 identical over 9 bases. In germline, CDR1 is SGHDN, CDR2 FVKESK. This CDR3 region has 19 residues. The trim removed 1 base at V and 4 bases at J, leaving 16 bases unmatched.

The CDR3 spells CASSLFPTDTQYF. For the CDR3, the DNA is TGCGCCAGCAGCTTGTTTCCAACAGATACGCAGTATTTT. V gene TRBV5-1 combines with J gene TRBJ2-3; D uncertain. The CDR3 has 13 residues. V lost 1 base and J 3 bases, leaving 6 bases between the germline ends. The germline V gene encodes CDR1 SGHRS and CDR2 YFSETQ.

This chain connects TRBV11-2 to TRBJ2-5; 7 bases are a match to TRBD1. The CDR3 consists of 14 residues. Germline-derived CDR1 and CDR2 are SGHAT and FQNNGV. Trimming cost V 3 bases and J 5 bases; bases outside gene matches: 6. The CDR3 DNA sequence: TGTGCCAGCAGCTTGACCGGGACAGATGAGACCCAGTACTTC. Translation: CASSLTGTDETQYF. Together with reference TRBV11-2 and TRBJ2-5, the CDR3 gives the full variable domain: EAGVAQSPRYKIIEKRQSVAFWCNPISGHATLYWYQQILGQGPKLLIQFQNNGVVDDSQLPKDRFSAERLKGVDSTLKIQPAKLEDSAVYLCASSLTGTDETQYFGPGTRLLVL.

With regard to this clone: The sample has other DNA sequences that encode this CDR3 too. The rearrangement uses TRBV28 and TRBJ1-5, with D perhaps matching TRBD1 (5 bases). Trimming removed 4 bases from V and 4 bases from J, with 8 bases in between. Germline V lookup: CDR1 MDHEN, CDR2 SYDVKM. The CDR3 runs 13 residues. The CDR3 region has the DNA TGTGCCAGCAGTTGGGGACTGAATCAGCCCCAGCATTTT. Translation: CASSWGLNQPQHF.

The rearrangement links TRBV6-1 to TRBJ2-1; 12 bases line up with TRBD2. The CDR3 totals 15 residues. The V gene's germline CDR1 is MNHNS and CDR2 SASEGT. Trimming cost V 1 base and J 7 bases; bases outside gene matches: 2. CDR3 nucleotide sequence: TGTGCCAGCAGTGAAGAACTAGCGGGGGGTAATGAGCAGTTCTTC. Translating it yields CASSEELAGGNEQFF.

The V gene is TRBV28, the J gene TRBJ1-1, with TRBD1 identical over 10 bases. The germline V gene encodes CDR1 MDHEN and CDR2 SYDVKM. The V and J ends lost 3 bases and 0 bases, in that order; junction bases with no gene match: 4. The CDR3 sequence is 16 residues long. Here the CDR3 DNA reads TGTGCCAGCAGTTTGCTTGACAGGGGGCTGAACACTGAAGCTTTCTTT. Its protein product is CASSLLDRGLNTEAFF.

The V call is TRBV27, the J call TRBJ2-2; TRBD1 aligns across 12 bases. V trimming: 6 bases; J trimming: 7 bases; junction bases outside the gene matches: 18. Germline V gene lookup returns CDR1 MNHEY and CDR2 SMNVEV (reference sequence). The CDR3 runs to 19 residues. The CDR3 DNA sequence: TGTGCCAGCAGAAAAACCTCTTACGGGGACAGGGGGCATGGCGGGGAGCTGTTTTTT. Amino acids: CASRKTSYGDRGHGGELFF.

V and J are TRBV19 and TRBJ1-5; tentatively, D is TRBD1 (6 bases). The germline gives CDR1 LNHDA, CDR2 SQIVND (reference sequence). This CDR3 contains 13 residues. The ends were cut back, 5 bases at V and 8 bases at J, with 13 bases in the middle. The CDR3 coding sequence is TGTGCCAGTAGTTTATTACAGGGAGAGCCCCAGCATTTT. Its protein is CASSLLQGEPQHF.

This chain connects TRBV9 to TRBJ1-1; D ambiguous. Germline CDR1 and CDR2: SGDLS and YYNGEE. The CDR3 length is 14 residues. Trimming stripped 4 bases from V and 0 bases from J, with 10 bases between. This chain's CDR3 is CASSPRTVNTEAFF. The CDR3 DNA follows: TGTGCCAGCAGCCCGAGGACGGTGAACACTGAAGCTTTCTTT.

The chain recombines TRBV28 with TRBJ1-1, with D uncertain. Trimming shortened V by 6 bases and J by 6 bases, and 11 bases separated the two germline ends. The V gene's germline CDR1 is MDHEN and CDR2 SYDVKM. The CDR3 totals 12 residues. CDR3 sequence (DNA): TGTGCCAGCAGCTGGGGAGTCGCTGAAGCTTTCTTT. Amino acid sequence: CASSWGVAEAFF. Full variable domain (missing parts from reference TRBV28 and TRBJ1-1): DVKVTQSSRYLVKRTGEKVFLECVQDMDHENMFWYRQDPGLGLRLIYFSYDVKMKEKGDIPEGYSVSREKKERFSLILESASTNQTSMYLCASSWGVAEAFFGQGTRLTVV.

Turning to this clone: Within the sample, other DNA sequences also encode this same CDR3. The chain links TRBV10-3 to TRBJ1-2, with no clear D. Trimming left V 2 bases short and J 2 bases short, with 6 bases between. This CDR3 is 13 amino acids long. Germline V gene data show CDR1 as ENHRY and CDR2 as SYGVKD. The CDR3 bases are TGTGCCATCAGTGAGGCGGGGAACTATGGCTACACCTTC. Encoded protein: CAISEAGNYGYTF.

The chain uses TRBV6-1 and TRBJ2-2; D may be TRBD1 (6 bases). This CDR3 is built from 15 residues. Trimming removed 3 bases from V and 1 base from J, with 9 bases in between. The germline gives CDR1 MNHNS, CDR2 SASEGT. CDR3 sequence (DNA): TGTGCCAGCAGTGAGGCAGGGGTGAACACCGGGGAGCTGTTTTTT. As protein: CASSEAGVNTGELFF.

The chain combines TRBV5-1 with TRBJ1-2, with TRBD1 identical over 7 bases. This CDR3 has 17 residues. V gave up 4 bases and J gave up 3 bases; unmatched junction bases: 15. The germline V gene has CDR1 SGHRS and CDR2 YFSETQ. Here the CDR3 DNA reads TGCGCCAGCAGCAGGGGAACCACAGGGGCTATTGACTATGGCTACACCTTC. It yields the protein CASSRGTTGAIDYGYTF.

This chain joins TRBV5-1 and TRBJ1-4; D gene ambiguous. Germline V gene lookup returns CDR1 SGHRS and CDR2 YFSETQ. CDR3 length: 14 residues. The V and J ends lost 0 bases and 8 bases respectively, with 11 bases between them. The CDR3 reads CASSLVAGGEKLFF. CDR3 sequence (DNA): TGCGCCAGCAGCTTGGTAGCGGGAGGGGAAAAACTGTTTTTT.

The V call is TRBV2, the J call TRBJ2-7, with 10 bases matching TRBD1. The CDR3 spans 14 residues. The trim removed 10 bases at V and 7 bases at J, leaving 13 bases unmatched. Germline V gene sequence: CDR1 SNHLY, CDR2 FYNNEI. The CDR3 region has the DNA TGTGCCACCCAGTCGGACAGGGGGGGCTTGGAGCAGTACTTC. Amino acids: CATQSDRGGLEQYF.

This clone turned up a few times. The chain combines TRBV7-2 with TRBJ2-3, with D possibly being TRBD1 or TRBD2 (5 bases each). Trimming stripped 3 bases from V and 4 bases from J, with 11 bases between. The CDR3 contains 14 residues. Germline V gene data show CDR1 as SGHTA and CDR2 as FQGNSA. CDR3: CASSFPLGADTQYF. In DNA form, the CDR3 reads TGTGCCAGCAGCTTCCCCCTGGGGGCAGATACGCAGTATTTT.

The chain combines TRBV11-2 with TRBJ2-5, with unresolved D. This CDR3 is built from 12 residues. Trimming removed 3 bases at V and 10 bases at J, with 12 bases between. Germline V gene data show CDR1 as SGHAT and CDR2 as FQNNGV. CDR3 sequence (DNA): TGTGCCAGCAGCTTTAACGGGCCAAGCCAGTACTTC. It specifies CASSFNGPSQYF.

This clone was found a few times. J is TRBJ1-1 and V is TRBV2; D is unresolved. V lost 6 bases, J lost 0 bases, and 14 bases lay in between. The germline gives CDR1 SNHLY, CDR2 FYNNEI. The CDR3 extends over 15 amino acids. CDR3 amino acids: CASRPLGHMNTEAFF. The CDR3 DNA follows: TGTGCCAGCAGACCCCTCGGGCATATGAACACTGAAGCTTTCTTT.

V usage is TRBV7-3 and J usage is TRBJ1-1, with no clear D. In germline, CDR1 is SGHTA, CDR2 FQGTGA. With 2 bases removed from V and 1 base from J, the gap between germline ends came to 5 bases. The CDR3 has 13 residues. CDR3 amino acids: CASSLGWNTEAFF. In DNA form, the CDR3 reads TGTGCCAGCAGCTTAGGCTGGAACACTGAAGCTTTCTTT.

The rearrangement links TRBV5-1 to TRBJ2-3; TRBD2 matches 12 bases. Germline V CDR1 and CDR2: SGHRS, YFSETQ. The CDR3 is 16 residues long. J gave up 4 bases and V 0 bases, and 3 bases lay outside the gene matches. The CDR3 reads CASSLGGLAGPDTQYF. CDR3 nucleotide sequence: TGCGCCAGCAGCTTGGGGGGACTAGCGGGCCCAGATACGCAGTATTTT. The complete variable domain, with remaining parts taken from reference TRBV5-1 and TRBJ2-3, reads KAGVTQTPRYLIKTRGQQVTLSCSPISGHRSVSWYQQTPGQGLQFLFEYFSETQRNKGNFPGRFSGRQFSNSRSEMNVSTLELGDSALYLCASSLGGLAGPDTQYFGPGTRLTVL.

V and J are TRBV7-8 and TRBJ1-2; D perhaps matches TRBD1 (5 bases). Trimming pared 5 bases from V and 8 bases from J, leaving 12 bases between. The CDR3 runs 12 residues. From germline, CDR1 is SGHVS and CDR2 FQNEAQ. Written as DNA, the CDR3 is TGTGCCAGCAGCCCCCGGGACCACGGCTACACCTTC. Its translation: CASSPRDHGYTF.

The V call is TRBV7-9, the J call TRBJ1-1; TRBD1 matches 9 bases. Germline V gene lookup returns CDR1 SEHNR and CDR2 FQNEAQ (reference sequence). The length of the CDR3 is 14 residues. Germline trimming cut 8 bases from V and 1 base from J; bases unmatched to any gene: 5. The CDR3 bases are TGTGCCAGCTATTTGGGACAGGGGAACACTGAAGCTTTCTTT. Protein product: CASYLGQGNTEAFF.

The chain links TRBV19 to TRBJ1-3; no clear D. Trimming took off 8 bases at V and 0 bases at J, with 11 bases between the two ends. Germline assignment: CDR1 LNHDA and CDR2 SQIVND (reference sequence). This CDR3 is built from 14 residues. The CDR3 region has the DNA TGTGCCAGTTGGGCAGGCCACTCTGGAAACACCATATATTTT. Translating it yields CASWAGHSGNTIYF. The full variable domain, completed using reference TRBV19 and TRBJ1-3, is DGGITQSPKYLFRKEGQNVTLSCEQNLNHDAMYWYRQDPGQGLRLIYYSQIVNDFQKGDIAEGYSVSREKKESFPLTVTSAQKNPTAFYLCASWAGHSGNTIYFGEGSWLTVV.